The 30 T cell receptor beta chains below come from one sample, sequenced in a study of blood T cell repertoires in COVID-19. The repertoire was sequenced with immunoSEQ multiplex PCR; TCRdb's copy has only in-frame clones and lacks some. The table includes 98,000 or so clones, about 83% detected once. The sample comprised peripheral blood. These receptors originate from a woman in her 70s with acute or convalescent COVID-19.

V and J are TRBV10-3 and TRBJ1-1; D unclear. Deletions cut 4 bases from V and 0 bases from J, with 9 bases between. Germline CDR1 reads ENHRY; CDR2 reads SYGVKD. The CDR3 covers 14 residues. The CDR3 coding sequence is TGTGCCATCAGTGGAGTCACCATGAACACTGAAGCTTTCTTT. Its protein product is CAISGVTMNTEAFF.

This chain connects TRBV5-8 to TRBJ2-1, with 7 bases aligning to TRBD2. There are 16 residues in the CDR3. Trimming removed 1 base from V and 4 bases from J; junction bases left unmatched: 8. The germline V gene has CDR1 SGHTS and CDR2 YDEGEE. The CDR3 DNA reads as TGTGCCAGCAGCTTGCGACTAGCTGGAGGATACAATGAGCAGTTCTTC. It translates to CASSLRLAGGYNEQFF.

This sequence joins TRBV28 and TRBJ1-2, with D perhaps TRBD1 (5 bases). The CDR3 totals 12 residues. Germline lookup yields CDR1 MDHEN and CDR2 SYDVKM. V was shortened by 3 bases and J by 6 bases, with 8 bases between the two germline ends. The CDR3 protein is CASSFGGDGYTF. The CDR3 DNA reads TGTGCCAGCAGTTTCGGGGGGGATGGCTACACCTTC.

Here the CDR3 DNA reads TGTGCCAGCAGCTTCTTACAGGGACGAAACCGAGAGCTGTTTTTT. It translates to CASSFLQGRNRELFF. The genes are TRBV7-8 and TRBJ2-2, with D possibly being TRBD1 (6 bases). The CDR3 length is 15 residues. CDR1 SGHVS and CDR2 FQNEAQ come from the germline V gene. Trimming took 3 bases from V and 11 from J, leaving 19 bases between them. The full variable domain, in which reference TRBV7-8 and TRBJ2-2 provide the parts outside the CDR3, is GAGVSQSPRYKVAKRGQDVALRCDPISGHVSLFWYQQALGQGPEFLTYFQNEAQLDKSGLPSDRFFAERPEGSVSTLKIQRTQQEDSAVYLCASSFLQGRNRELFFGEGSRLTVL.

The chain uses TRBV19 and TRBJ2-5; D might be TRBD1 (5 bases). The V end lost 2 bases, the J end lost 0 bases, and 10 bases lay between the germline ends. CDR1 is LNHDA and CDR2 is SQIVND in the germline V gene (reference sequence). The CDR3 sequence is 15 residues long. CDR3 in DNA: TGTGCCAGTAGTATAAGGGGATTGTACCAAGAGACCCAGTACTTC. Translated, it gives CASSIRGLYQETQYF. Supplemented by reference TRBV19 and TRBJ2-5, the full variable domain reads DGGITQSPKYLFRKEGQNVTLSCEQNLNHDAMYWYRQDPGQGLRLIYYSQIVNDFQKGDIAEGYSVSREKKESFPLTVTSAQKNPTAFYLCASSIRGLYQETQYFGPGTRLLVL.

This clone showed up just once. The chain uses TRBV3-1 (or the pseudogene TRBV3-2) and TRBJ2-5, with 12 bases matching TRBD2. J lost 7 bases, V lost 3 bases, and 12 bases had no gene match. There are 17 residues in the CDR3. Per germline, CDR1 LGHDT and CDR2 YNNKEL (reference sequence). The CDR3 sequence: CASSQGPSGGGSRTQYF. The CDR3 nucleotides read TGTGCCAGCAGCCAGGGGCCTAGCGGGGGGGGCTCGCGGACCCAGTACTTC.

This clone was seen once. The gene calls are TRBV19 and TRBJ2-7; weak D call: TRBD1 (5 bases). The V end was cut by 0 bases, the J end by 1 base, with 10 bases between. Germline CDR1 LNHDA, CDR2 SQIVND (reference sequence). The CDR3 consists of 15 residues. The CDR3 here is CASSIEGAGSYEQYF. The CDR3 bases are TGTGCCAGTAGTATAGAGGGTGCAGGGTCCTACGAGCAGTACTTC. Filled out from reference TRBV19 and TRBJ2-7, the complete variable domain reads DGGITQSPKYLFRKEGQNVTLSCEQNLNHDAMYWYRQDPGQGLRLIYYSQIVNDFQKGDIAEGYSVSREKKESFPLTVTSAQKNPTAFYLCASSIEGAGSYEQYFGPGTRLTVT.

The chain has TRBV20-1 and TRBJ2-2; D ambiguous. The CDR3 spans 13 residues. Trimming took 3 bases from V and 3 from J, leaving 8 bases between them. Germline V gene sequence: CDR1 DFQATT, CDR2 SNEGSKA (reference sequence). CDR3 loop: CSASGQYTGELFF. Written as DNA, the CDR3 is TGCAGTGCTAGTGGCCAGTACACCGGGGAGCTGTTTTTT.

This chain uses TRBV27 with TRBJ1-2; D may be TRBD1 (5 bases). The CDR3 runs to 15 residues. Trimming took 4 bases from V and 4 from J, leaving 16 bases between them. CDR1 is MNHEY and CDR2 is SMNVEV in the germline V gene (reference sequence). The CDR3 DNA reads TGTGCCAGCAGTTCCGCGGGGGTAGGAAGCTATGGCTACACCTTC. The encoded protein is CASSSAGVGSYGYTF.

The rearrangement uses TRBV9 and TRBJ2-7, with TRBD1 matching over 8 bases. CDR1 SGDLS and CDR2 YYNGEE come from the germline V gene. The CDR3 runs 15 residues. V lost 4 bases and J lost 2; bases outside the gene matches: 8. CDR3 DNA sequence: TGTGCCAGCAGCCCTCGGACAGGGAGTCCCTACGAGCAGTACTTC. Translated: CASSPRTGSPYEQYF.

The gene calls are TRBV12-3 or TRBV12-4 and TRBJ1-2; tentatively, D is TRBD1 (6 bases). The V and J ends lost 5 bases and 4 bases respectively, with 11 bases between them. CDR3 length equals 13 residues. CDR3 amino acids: CASSPTGSYGYTF. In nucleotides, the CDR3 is TGTGCCAGCAGTCCAACAGGGAGCTATGGCTACACCTTC.

The CDR3 bases are TGTGCCAGTAGACCGGGACTAGCGGGTCGGTTAGGTGAGCAGTTCTTC. It specifies CASRPGLAGRLGEQFF. The V gene is TRBV19, the J gene TRBJ2-1; 12 nucleotides match TRBD2. The CDR3 totals 16 residues. Trimming removed 6 bases from V and 9 bases from J; junction bases left unmatched: 12. Germline V gene lookup returns CDR1 LNHDA and CDR2 SQIVND (reference sequence). Variable domain in full (rest from reference TRBV19 and TRBJ2-1): DGGITQSPKYLFRKEGQNVTLSCEQNLNHDAMYWYRQDPGQGLRLIYYSQIVNDFQKGDIAEGYSVSREKKESFPLTVTSAQKNPTAFYLCASRPGLAGRLGEQFFGPGTRLTVL.

CDR3 coding DNA: TGTGCCAGCAGCCGGGGAGGGGGAAATCAGCCCCAGCATTTT. This gives the protein CASSRGGGNQPQHF. This chain uses TRBV5-5 with TRBJ1-5; tentatively, D is TRBD1 (6 bases). Trimming removed 4 bases from V and 4 bases from J, with 12 bases in between. Germline V gene lookup returns CDR1 SGHKS and CDR2 YYEKEE (reference sequence). The CDR3 is made up of 14 amino acids. Full variable domain (missing parts from reference TRBV5-5 and TRBJ1-5): DAGVTQSPTHLIKTRGQQVTLRCSPISGHKSVSWYQQVLGQGPQFIFQYYEKEERGRGNFPDRFSARQFPNYSSELNVNALLLGDSALYLCASSRGGGNQPQHFGDGTRLSIL.

As DNA, the CDR3 is TGTGCCAGCAGAGCCGCACAGGGCATTAGGGGCTACACCTTC. Amino acids: CASRAAQGIRGYTF. The chain has TRBV21-1 and TRBJ1-2; TRBD1 was called by the table and not checked on the DNA. TRBV21-1 is a recognized pseudogene. This CDR3 is 14 amino acids long.

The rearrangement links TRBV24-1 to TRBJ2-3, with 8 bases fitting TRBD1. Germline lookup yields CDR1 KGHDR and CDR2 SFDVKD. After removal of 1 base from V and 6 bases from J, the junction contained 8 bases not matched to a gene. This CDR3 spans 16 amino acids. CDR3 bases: TGTGCCACCAGTGATTTTGGGCCAGGGGGCGTTGATACGCAGTATTTT. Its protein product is CATSDFGPGGVDTQYF.

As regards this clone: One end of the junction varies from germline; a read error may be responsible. In DNA, the CDR3 is TGCAGTGCTAGTCCTGTGACAGCCTCCAACGAGCAGTACTTC. This gives the protein CSASPVTASNEQYF. J is TRBJ2-7 and V is TRBV20-1; a possible D gene is TRBD1 (5 bases). The CDR3 has 14 amino acids. Germline assignment: CDR1 DFQATT and CDR2 SNEGSKA (reference sequence).

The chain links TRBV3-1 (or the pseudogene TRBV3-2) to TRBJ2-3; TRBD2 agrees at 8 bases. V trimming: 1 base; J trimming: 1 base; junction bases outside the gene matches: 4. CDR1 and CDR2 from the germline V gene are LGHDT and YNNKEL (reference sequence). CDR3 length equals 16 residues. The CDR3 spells CASSQAGGGRTDTQYF. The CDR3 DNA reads TGTGCCAGCAGCCAAGCGGGCGGGGGGCGCACAGATACGCAGTATTTT.

This CDR3 is CASSQERVGDITNEKLFF. The CDR3 DNA sequence: TGTGCCAGCAGCCAAGAAAGGGTAGGGGACATCACTAATGAAAAACTGTTTTTT. The rearrangement uses TRBV3-1 (or the pseudogene TRBV3-2) and TRBJ1-4; D perhaps matches TRBD1 (6 bases). V shed 0 bases and J shed 2 bases, with 16 bases lying between them. Germline V CDR1 and CDR2: LGHDT, YNNKEL (reference sequence). The CDR3 totals 18 residues.

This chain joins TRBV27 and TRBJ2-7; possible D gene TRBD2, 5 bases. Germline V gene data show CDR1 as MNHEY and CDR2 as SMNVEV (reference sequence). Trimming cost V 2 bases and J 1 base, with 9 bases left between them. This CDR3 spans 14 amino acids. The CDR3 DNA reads TGTGCCAGCAGTTTAGAGCGGCGGTCCTACGAGCAGTACTTC. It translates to CASSLERRSYEQYF.

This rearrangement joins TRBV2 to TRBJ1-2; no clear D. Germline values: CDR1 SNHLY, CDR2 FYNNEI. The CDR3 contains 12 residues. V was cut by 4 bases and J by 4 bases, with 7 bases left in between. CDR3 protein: CASSVNGYGYTF. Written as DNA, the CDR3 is TGTGCCAGCAGTGTGAACGGCTATGGCTACACCTTC.

As DNA, the CDR3 is TGTGCCAGCAGTACTGAATCCAGGGGAACTAGGCCCCAGCATTTT. The encoded protein is CASSTESRGTRPQHF. The chain links TRBV28 to TRBJ1-5; a weak D match, TRBD1 (6 bases). V was cut by 5 bases and J by 9 bases, with 20 bases left in between. Per germline, CDR1 MDHEN and CDR2 SYDVKM. The CDR3 sequence is 15 residues long.

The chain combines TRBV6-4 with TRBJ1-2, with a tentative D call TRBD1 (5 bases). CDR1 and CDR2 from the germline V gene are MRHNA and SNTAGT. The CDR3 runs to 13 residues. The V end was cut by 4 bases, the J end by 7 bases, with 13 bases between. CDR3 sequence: CASSVWGVGGYTF. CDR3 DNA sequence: TGTGCCAGCAGTGTCTGGGGGGTGGGTGGCTACACCTTC.

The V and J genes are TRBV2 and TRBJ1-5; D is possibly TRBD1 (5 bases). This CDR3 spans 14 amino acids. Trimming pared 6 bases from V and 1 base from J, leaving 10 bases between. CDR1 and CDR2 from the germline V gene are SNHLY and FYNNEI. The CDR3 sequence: CASSLGGSNQPQHF. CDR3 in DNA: TGTGCCAGCAGCCTGGGGGGAAGCAATCAGCCCCAGCATTTT. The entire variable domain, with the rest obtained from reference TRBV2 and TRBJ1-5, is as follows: EPEVTQTPSHQVTQMGQEVILRCVPISNHLYFYWYRQILGQKVEFLVSFYNNEISEKSEIFDDQFSVERPDGSNFTLKIRSTKLEDSAMYFCASSLGGSNQPQHFGDGTRLSIL.

This chain's CDR3 is CASSLQQGATGNSPLHF. The CDR3 nucleotides read TGTGCCAGCAGCTTACAACAGGGGGCTACCGGTAATTCACCCCTCCACTTT. This chain connects TRBV4-2 to TRBJ1-6, with 9 bases lining up with TRBD1. Germline CDR1 and CDR2: LGHNA and YNFKEQ. The CDR3 runs 17 residues. Trimming took 5 bases from V and 6 from J; bases not matched to a gene: 11.

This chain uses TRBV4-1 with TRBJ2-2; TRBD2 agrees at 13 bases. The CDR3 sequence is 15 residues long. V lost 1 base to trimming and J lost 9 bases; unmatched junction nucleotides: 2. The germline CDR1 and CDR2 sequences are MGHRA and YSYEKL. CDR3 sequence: CASSQGLAGGRELFF. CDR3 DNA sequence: TGCGCCAGCAGCCAAGGACTAGCGGGGGGTCGGGAGCTGTTTTTT.

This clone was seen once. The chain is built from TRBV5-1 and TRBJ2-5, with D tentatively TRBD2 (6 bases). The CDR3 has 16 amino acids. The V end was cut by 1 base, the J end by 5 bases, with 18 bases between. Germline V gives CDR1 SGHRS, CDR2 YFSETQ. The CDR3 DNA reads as TGCGCCAGCAGCTTGAATACTCGGGGCGCGGGGGAGACCCAGTACTTC. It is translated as CASSLNTRGAGETQYF. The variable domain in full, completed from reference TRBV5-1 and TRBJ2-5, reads KAGVTQTPRYLIKTRGQQVTLSCSPISGHRSVSWYQQTPGQGLQFLFEYFSETQRNKGNFPGRFSGRQFSNSRSEMNVSTLELGDSALYLCASSLNTRGAGETQYFGPGTRLLVL.

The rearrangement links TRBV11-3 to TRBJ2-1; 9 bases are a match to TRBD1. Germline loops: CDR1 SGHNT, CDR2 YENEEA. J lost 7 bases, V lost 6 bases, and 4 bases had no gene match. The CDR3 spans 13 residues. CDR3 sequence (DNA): TGTGCCAGCAGGGGACAGGGACGGAATGAGCAGTTCTTC. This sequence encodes CASRGQGRNEQFF.

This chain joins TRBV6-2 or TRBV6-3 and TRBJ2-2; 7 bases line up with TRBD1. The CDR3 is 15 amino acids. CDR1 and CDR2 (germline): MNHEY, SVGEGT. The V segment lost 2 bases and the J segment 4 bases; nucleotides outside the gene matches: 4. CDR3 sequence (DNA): TGTGCCAGCAGTTACGACAGGGTGGGCACCGGGGAGCTGTTTTTT. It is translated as CASSYDRVGTGELFF.

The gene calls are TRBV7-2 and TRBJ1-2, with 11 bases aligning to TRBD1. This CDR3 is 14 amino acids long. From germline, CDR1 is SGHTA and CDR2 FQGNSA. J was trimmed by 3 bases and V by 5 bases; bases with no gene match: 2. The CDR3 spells CASSRDRGDYGYTF. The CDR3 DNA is TGTGCCAGCAGCCGGGACAGGGGGGACTATGGCTACACCTTC.

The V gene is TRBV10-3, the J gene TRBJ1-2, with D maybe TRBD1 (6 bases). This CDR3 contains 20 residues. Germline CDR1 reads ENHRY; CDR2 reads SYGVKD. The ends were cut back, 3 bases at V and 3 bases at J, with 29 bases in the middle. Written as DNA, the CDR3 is TGTGCCATCAGTGAAGGAAAACTACGACAGGCGTTGACCAGCTACTATGGCTACACCTTC. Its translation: CAISEGKLRQALTSYYGYTF.